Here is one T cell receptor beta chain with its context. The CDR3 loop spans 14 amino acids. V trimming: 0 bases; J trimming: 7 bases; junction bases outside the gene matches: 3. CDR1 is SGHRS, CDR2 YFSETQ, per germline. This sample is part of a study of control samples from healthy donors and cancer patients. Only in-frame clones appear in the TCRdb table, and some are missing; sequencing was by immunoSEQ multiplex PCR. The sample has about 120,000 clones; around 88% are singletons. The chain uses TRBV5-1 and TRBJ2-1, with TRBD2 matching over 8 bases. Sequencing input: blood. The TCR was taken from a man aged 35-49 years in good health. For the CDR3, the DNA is TGCGCCAGCAGCTTGGCGGGGGGGAGGAATGAGCAGTTCTTC. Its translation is CASSLAGGRNEQFF.